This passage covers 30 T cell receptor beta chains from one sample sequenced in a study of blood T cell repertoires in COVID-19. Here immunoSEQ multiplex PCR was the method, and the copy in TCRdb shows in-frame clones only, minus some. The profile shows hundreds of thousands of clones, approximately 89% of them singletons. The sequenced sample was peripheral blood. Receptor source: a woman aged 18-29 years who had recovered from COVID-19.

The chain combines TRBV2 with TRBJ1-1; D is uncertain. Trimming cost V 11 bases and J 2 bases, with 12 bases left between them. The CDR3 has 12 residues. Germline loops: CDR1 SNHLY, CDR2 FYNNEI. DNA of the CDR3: TGTGCCTGGTTAGACAATAACACTGAAGCTTTCTTT. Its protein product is CAWLDNNTEAFF.

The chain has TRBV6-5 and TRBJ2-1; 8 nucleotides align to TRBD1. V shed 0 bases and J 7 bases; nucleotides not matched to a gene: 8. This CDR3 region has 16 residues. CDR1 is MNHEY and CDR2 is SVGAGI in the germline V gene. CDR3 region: CASSYSGQGPVNEQFF. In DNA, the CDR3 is TGTGCCAGCAGTTACTCTGGACAGGGACCTGTGAATGAGCAGTTCTTC.

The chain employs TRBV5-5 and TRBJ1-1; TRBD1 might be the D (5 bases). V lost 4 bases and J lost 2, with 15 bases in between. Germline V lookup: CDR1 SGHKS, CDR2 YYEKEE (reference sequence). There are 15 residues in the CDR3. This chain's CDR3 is CASSGTPGLNTEAFF. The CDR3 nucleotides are TGTGCCAGCAGCGGAACACCGGGACTTAACACTGAAGCTTTCTTT. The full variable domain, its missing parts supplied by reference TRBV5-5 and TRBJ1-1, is DAGVTQSPTHLIKTRGQQVTLRCSPISGHKSVSWYQQVLGQGPQFIFQYYEKEERGRGNFPDRFSARQFPNYSSELNVNALLLGDSALYLCASSGTPGLNTEAFFGQGTRLTVV.

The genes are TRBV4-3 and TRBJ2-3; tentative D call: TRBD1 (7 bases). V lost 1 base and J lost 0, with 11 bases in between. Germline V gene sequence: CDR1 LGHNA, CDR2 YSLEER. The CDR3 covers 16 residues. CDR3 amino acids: CASSQGAGGSTDTQYF. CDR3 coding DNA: TGCGCCAGCAGCCAAGGGGCAGGGGGGAGCACAGATACGCAGTATTTT.

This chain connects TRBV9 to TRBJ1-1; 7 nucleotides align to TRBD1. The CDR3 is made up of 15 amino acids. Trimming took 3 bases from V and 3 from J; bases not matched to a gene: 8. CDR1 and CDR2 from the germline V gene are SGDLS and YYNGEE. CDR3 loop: CASSASRQGHTEAFF. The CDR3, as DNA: TGTGCCAGCAGCGCCAGCAGACAGGGCCACACTGAAGCTTTCTTT.

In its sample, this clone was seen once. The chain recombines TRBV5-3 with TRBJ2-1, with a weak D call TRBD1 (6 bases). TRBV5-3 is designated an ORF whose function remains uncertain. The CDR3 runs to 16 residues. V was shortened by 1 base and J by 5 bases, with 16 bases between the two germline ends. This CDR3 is CARSLSTGRGNNEQFF. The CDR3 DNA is TGTGCCAGAAGCTTGTCGACGGGCAGGGGTAACAATGAGCAGTTCTTC.

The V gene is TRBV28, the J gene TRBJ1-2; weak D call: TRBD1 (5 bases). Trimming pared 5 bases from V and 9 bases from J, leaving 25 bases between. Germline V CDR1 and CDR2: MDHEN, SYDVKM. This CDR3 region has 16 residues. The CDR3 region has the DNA TGTGCCAGCAGTCAGCCCCTCGGGGGGAGGGTAGGGCGCTACACCTTC. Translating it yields CASSQPLGGRVGRYTF.

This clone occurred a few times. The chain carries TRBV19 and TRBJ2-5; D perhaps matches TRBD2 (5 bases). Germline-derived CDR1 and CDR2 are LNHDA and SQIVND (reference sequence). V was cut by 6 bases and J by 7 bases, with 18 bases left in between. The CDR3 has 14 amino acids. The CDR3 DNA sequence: TGTGCCAGTAGCCCGGCGGGCGCACCTGGGACCCAGTACTTC. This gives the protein CASSPAGAPGTQYF.

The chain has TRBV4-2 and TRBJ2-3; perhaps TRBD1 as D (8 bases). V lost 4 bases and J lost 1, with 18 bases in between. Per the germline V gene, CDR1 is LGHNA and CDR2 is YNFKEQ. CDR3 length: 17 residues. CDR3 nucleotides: TGTGCCAGCAGCCCTCAGGGGGCTAGCGGACGCACAGATACGCAGTATTTT. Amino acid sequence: CASSPQGASGRTDTQYF.

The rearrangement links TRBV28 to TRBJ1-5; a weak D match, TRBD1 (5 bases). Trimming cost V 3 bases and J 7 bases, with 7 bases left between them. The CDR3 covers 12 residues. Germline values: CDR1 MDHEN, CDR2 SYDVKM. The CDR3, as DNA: TGTGCCAGCAGTTTTTGGGGCCAGCCCCAGCATTTT. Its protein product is CASSFWGQPQHF.

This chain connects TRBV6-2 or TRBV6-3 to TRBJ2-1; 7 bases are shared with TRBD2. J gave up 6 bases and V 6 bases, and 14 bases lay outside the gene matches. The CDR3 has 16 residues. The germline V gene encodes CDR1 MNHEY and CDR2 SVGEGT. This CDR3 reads CASSRGAGTNSNEQFF. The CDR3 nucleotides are TGTGCCAGCAGCCGAGGTGCCGGGACTAATTCCAATGAGCAGTTCTTC.

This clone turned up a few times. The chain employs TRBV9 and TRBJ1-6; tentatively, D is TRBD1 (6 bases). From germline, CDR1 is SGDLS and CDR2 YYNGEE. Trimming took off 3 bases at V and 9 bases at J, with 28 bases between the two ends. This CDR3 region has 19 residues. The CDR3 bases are TGTGCCAGCAGCGAACGAACCGACTCAGGGGAGAGTTGGAGTTCACCCCTCCACTTT. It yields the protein CASSERTDSGESWSSPLHF.

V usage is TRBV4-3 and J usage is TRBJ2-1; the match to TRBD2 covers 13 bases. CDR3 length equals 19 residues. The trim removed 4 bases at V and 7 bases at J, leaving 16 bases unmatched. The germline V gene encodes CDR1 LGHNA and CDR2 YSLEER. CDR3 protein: CASSPRTSGSLGGWNEQFF. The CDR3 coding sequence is TGCGCCAGCAGCCCCCGGACTAGCGGGAGCCTCGGAGGGTGGAATGAGCAGTTCTTC.

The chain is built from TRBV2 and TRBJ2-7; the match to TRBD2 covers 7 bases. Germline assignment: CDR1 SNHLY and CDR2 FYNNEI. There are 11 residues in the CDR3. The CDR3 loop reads CASSEGRELWV. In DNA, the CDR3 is TGTGCCAGCAGTGAGGGGCGGGAGCTTTGGGTC.

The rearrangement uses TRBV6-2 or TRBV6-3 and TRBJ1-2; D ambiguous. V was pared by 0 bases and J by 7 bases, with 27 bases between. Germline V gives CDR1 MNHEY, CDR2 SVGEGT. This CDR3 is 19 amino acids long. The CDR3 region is CASSYSIEGYPSRGSGYTF. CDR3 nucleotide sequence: TGTGCCAGCAGTTACTCGATAGAAGGATACCCCTCCCGAGGGTCTGGCTACACCTTC.

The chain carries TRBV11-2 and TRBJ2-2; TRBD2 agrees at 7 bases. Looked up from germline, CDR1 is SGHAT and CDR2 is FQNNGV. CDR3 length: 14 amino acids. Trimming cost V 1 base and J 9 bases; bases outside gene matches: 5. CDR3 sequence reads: CASSLVRSGRELFF. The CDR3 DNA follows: TGTGCCAGCAGCTTAGTCCGGAGCGGGAGGGAGCTGTTTTTT.

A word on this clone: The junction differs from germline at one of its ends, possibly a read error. The CDR3 coding sequence is TGTGCCAGCAGGATAGGGACAGCGGAATATGACTACACCTTC. Protein sequence: CASRIGTAEYDYTF. The chain is built from TRBV6-5 and TRBJ1-2; 7 positions agree with TRBD1. The CDR3 extends over 14 amino acids. Per the germline V gene, CDR1 is MNHEY and CDR2 is SVGAGI.

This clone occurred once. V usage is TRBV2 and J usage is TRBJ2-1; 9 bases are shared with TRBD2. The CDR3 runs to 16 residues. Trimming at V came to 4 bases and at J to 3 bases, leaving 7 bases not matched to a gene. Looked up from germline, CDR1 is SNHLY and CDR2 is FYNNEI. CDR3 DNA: TGTGCCAGCAGTGTTAGCGGGGGAAGATACTACAATGAGCAGTTCTTC. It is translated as CASSVSGGRYYNEQFF.

This CDR3 is CASSDRQGAYYGYTF. The DNA of the CDR3 is TGTGCCAGCTCAGACAGACAGGGTGCTTACTATGGCTACACCTTC. The rearrangement joins TRBV18 to TRBJ1-2, with 7 bases identical to TRBD1. The CDR3 loop spans 15 amino acids. V was clipped by 5 bases and J by 3 bases; unmatched bases: 9. Germline V gives CDR1 KGHSH, CDR2 LQKENI.

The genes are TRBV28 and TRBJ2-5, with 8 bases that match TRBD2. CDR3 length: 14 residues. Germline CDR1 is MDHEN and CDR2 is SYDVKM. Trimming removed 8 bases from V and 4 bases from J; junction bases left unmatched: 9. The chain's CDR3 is CASAREGLRETQYF. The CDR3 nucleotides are TGTGCCAGCGCCCGGGAGGGCCTTAGAGAGACCCAGTACTTC. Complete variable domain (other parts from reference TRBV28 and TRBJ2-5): DVKVTQSSRYLVKRTGEKVFLECVQDMDHENMFWYRQDPGLGLRLIYFSYDVKMKEKGDIPEGYSVSREKKERFSLILESASTNQTSMYLCASAREGLRETQYFGPGTRLLVL.

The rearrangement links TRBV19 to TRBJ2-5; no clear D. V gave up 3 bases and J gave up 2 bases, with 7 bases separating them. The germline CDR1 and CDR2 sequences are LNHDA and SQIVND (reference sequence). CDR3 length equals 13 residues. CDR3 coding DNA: TGTGCCAGTAGTATGTCGCAGCAAGAGACCCAGTACTTC. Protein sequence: CASSMSQQETQYF.

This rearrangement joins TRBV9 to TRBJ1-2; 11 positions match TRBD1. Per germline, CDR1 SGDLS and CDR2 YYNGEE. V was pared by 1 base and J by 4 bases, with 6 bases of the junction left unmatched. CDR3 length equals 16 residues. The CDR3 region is CASSVKDRGLVYGYTF. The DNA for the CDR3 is TGTGCCAGCAGCGTAAAGGACAGGGGGCTTGTCTATGGCTACACCTTC.

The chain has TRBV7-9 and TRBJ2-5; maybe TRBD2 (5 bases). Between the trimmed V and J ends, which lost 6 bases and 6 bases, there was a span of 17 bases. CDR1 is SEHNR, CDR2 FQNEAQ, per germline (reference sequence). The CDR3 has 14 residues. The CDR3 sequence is CASSPVASKQTQYF. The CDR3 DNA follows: TGTGCCAGCAGTCCCGTCGCTAGCAAGCAGACCCAGTACTTC.

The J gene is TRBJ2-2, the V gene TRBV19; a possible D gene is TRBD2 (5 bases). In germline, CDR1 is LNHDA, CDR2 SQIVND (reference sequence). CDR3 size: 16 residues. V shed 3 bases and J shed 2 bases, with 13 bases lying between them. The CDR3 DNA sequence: TGTGCCAGTAGTATTCGGGGTGTTGCCAACACCGGGGAGCTGTTTTTT. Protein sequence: CASSIRGVANTGELFF.

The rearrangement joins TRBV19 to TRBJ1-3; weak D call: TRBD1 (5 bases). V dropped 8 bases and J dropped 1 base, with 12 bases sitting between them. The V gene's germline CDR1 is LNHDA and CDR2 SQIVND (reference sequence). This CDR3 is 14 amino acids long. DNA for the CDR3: TGTGCCAGTCACAGGAGCTTTTCTGGAAACACCATATATTTT. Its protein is CASHRSFSGNTIYF.

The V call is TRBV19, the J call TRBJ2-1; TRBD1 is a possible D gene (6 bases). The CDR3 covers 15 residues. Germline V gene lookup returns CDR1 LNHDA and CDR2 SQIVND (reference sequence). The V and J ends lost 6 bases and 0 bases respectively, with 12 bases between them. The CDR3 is CASSLGGSSYNEQFF. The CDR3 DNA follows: TGTGCCAGTAGCCTTGGGGGCAGCTCCTACAATGAGCAGTTCTTC.

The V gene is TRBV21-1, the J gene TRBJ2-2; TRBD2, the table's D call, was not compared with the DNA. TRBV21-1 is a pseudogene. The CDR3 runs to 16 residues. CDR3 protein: CASSRVGGTNTGELFF. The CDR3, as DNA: TGTGCCAGCAGCAGGGTTGGCGGGACGAACACCGGGGAGCTGTTTTTT.

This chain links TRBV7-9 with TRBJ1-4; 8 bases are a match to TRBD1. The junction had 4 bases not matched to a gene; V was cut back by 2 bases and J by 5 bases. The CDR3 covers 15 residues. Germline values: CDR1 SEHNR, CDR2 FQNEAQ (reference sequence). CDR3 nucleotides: TGTGCCAGCAGCTTAACAGGGGGAGTGAATGAAAAACTGTTTTTT. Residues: CASSLTGGVNEKLFF.

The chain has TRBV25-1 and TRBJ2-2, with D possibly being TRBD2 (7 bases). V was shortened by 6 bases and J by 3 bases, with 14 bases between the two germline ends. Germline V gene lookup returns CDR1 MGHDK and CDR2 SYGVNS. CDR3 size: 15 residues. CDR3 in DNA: TGTGCCAGCAGAAGGGGGGGCTTAGACACCGGGGAGCTGTTTTTT. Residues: CASRRGGLDTGELFF.

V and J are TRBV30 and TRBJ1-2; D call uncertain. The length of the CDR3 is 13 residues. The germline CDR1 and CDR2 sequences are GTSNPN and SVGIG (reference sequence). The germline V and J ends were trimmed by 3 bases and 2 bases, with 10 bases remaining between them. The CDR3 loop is CAWRTGSNYGYTF. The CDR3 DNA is TGTGCCTGGAGGACCGGGAGCAACTATGGCTACACCTTC.